A single sample is the source of the 8 T cell receptor beta chains below, sequenced in a study of T cell clonality in common variable immunodeficiency. Using immunoSEQ multiplex PCR, the repertoire was profiled, and TCRdb retains in-frame clones only, with some absent. The sample counts 40,000 to 60,000 clones, none seen once; the ten largest own 1.8%. The sequenced material came from peripheral blood mononuclear cells. These receptors were obtained from a person aged 18 to 69 in good health.

This clone showed up many times. The missing CDR3 end, 3 residues past where the read stops, is filled in from the germline J gene. This sequence joins TRBV6-2 or TRBV6-3 and TRBJ2-7; D uncertain. Germline-derived CDR1 and CDR2 are MNHEY and SVGEGT. The CDR3 is made up of 13 amino acids. Trimming stripped 4 bases from V and 0 bases from J, with 7 bases between. The CDR3 sequence: CASSLASSYEQYF. The CDR3 bases that were read are TGTGCCAGCAGTTTGGCTTCCTCCTACGAG.

This clone was observed at least ten times. With the read ending 3 residues before the CDR3 end, the germline J gene is used to fill in that end. The chain joins TRBV19 to TRBJ2-1; 8 positions agree with TRBD2. Germline V gene sequence: CDR1 LNHDA, CDR2 SQIVND (reference sequence). The J segment lost 9 bases and the V segment lost 1 base, leaving 5 bases of the junction unmatched. The CDR3 is 14 residues long. The chain's CDR3 is CASSIAGGQGEQFF. CDR3 bases read: TGTGCCAGTAGTATAGCGGGGGGGCAGGGTGAG.

About this clone itself: The CDR3 extends 3 residues past the end of the read, so its final part is completed from the germline J gene. This chain connects TRBV11-2 to TRBJ2-7, with D tentatively TRBD1 (5 bases). The CDR3 spans 11 residues. V lost 6 bases and J 6 bases, leaving 9 bases between the germline ends. Germline CDR1 reads SGHAT; CDR2 reads FQNNGV. The CDR3 sequence: CASRSGFEQYF. The covered CDR3 bases are TGTGCCAGCAGATCAGGGTTCGAG.

There are many counts of this clone. The CDR3 bases that were read are TGTGCCAGCAGCCCCGGACTACGCTCCTACGAG. Amino acid sequence: CASSPGLRSYE. The entire CDR3 sequence reads CASSPGLRSYEQYF. The genes are TRBV7-2 and TRBJ2-7; weak D call: TRBD2 (6 bases). From the germline J gene comes the end of the CDR3, since the read stops 3 residues before it. Germline loops: CDR1 SGHTA, CDR2 FQGNSA. The CDR3 extends over 14 amino acids. Trimming stripped 5 bases from V and 0 bases from J, with 11 bases between.

With respect to this clone: A single base separates this from a much larger clone, so it may be a read error. The sequence runs out 3 residues before the end of the CDR3; the remainder is reconstructed from the germline J gene. This rearrangement joins TRBV2 to TRBJ2-3; 8 positions match TRBD2. Trimming cost V 7 bases and J 3 bases; bases outside gene matches: 9. The CDR3 spans 15 residues. Germline CDR1 and CDR2: SNHLY and FYNNEI. The part of the CDR3 DNA that was read is TGTGCCAGCACACTAATAGCGGGACTTACAGATACG. The encoded protein is CASTLIAGLTDT. In full, the CDR3 reads CASTLIAGLTDTQYF.

Of note for this clone: Sequencing ends 3 residues short of the CDR3 end; the germline J gene provides the rest. V and J are TRBV6-2 or TRBV6-3 and TRBJ1-1, with D perhaps matching TRBD1 (5 bases). V lost 6 bases to trimming and J lost 1 base, with 12 bases between them. The CDR3 extends over 14 amino acids. From germline, CDR1 is MNHEY and CDR2 SVGEGT. CDR3 DNA (partial): TGTGCCAGCAGCCAGGGAGTGAGGAACACTGAA. Protein product: CASSQGVRNTE. In full, the CDR3 is CASSQGVRNTEAFF.

Regarding this clone: Read data end 3 residues before the CDR3 end; the end is taken from the germline J gene. The rearrangement links TRBV6-1 to TRBJ1-1, with a weak D call TRBD1 (5 bases). The CDR3 length is 15 residues. From germline, CDR1 is MNHNS and CDR2 SASEGT. CDR3 amino acids: CASSEFVGGEYEAFF. The CDR3 DNA, read in part, is TGTGCCAGCAGTGAATTTGTGGGGGGGGAATACGAG.

This clone has a count of ten or more. The CDR3 end falls 3 residues outside the read, so it is completed with the germline J gene. This chain links TRBV6-2 or TRBV6-3 with TRBJ2-1; 11 bases line up with TRBD2. This CDR3 has 15 residues. Trimming at V came to 4 bases and at J to 4 bases, leaving 3 bases not matched to a gene. Germline CDR1 is MNHEY and CDR2 is SVGEGT. The CDR3: CASSSLAGGYNEQFF. CDR3 DNA, as far as it was read: TGTGCCAGCAGTTCGCTAGCGGGAGGATACAATGAG.